These 2 T cell receptor beta chains originate from one sample sequenced in a study of blood T cell repertoires in COVID-19. The method was immunoSEQ multiplex PCR; TCRdb's version includes in-frame clones alone and lacks a portion of them. Among about 140,000 clones listed, about four fifths were seen once. The sequencing sample was made of peripheral blood. The receptors were sampled from a woman aged 55-69 years with acute or convalescent COVID-19.

The chain combines TRBV9 with TRBJ2-7; TRBD1 might be the D (6 bases). This CDR3 comprises 18 residues. The germline CDR1 and CDR2 sequences are SGDLS and YYNGEE. Trimming pared 4 bases from V and 0 bases from J, leaving 23 bases between. The CDR3: CASSPASLAGVVSYEQYF. DNA for the CDR3: TGTGCCAGCAGCCCTGCGAGCCTGGCAGGGGTAGTCTCCTACGAGCAGTACTTC. Drawing the rest from reference TRBV9 and TRBJ2-7, the complete variable domain is DSGVTQTPKHLITATGQRVTLRCSPRSGDLSVYWYQQSLDQGLQFLIQYYNGEERAKGNILERFSAQQFPDLHSELNLSSLELGDSALYFCASSPASLAGVVSYEQYFGPGTRLTVT.

The sample holds a few counts of this clone. In DNA, the CDR3 is TGTGCCAGCAGCCCCCGGGGGAAAGGCCGGAATATACAAGAGACCCAGTACTTC. Translating gives CASSPRGKGRNIQETQYF. The chain joins TRBV21-1 to TRBJ2-5; the tabulated D call, TRBD2, remains unverified against the DNA. TRBV21-1 is a recognized pseudogene. This CDR3 spans 18 amino acids.